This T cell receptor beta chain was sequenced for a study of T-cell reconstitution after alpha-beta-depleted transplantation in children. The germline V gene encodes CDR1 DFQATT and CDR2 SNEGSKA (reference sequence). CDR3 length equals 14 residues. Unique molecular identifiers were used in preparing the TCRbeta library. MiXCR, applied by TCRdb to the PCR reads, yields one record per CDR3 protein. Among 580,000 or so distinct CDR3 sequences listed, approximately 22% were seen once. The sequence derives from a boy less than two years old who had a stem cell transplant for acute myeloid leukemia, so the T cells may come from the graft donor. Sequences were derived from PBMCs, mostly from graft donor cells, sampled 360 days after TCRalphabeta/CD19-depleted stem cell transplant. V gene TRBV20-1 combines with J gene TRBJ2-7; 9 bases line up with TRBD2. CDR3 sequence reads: CSAGTGLADYEQYF. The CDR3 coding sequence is TGCAGCGCAGGGACGGGACTAGCTGACTACGAGCAGTACTTC.